This T cell receptor beta chain originates from a study of patients and donors after allogeneic stem cell transplantation (dated by TCRdb to the early 2020s). The sample holds a few counts of this clonotype. Its specific antigen is unknown. Base-call qualities are not available, and no considerably larger clone is one nucleotide away. V trim: 4 bases; J trim: 9 bases; unmatched bases: 9. CDR1 SNHLY and CDR2 FYNNEI are derived from the germline V gene. From cysteine to phenylalanine, the CDR3 is 15 amino acids long. Only CDR3 DNA remains: 45 bases, in frame from the first base. Libraries were constructed by RT-PCR. The sequencer listed for this sample is NextSeq 550. TCRdb ran its own pipeline on the public reads, namely fastp trimming at Q25 and MiXCR clone calling, and kept in-frame beta chains. When rows share a CDR3 protein, they turn into one entry using the most common DNA and genes. Within this sample are around 1,500 distinct CDR3 sequences, with more than 15% of them counted one time only. The ten largest clonotypes hold 55% to 60% of the sample.

Sequences were obtained from blood, either unsorted or a sorted T cell fraction (not recorded which). The sequence links TRBV2 to TRBJ2-1, and TRBD2 matches 10 of the central bases. The sequence was collected from a human donor who was either an allogeneic HSCT recipient or a stem cell or donor lymphocyte infusion donor (not recorded which). It is not recorded whose cells these are; they may come from a transplant donor. The CDR3 has the sequence CASSVSSGRKGEQFF. The sequenced DNA: TGTGCCAGCAGTGTTAGTAGCGGGAGGAAGGGTGAGCAGTTCTTC.